Presented here are 16 T cell receptor beta chains from one specimen sequenced in a study of CD8 T cells in ankylosing spondylitis. Study-level points and caveats: Seven to nine highly homologous variants formed a TCR beta motif that appeared characteristic of ankylosing spondylitis blood.

These TCRs' antigens remain unknown. TCRdb redid the calling of the 5' RACE reads with MiXCR, one entry per CDR3 protein. The sample shows approximately 300,000 distinct CDR3 sequences, around 7.6% of them seen only once. The material sequenced was blood, either unsorted or a sorted T cell fraction (not recorded which). The receptor set was obtained from a male donor with ankylosing spondylitis.

This clonotype has just a few counts. The chain combines TRBV30 with TRBJ1-5; D uncertain. The CDR3 length is 13 residues. V was shortened by 4 bases and J by 1 base, with 8 bases between the two germline ends. CDR1 is GTSNPN and CDR2 is SVGIG in the germline V gene (reference sequence). The CDR3 region is CAWNSGSNQPQHF. The CDR3 coding sequence is TGTGCCTGGAACTCGGGGAGCAATCAGCCCCAGCATTTT.

V usage is TRBV28 and J usage is TRBJ1-5, with D perhaps matching TRBD1 (5 bases). Trimming stripped 7 bases from V and 7 bases from J, with 14 bases between. The CDR3 consists of 13 residues. Germline values: CDR1 MDHEN, CDR2 SYDVKM. DNA of the CDR3: TGTGCCAGCACACTCCCAGGGAGCCAGCCCCAGCATTTT. Translating gives CASTLPGSQPQHF. Full variable domain (outside the CDR3, taken from reference TRBV28 and TRBJ1-5): DVKVTQSSRYLVKRTGEKVFLECVQDMDHENMFWYRQDPGLGLRLIYFSYDVKMKEKGDIPEGYSVSREKKERFSLILESASTNQTSMYLCASTLPGSQPQHFGDGTRLSIL.

This clonotype was observed a few times. The rearrangement uses TRBV12-3 or TRBV12-4 and TRBJ2-5; 10 nucleotides align to TRBD2. This CDR3 is built from 17 residues. V shed 3 bases and J 5 bases; nucleotides not matched to a gene: 12. As DNA, the CDR3 is TGTGCCAGCAGTTTGGGGGCTAGCGGGAGCCCCGGGGAGACCCAGTACTTC. This translates into CASSLGASGSPGETQYF.

The CDR3: CASSQVGPSGRWNEQFF. CDR3 sequence (DNA): TGTGCCAGCAGCCAAGTAGGACCAAGCGGGCGTTGGAATGAGCAGTTCTTC. The V call is TRBV14, the J call TRBJ2-1; D is perhaps TRBD2 (6 bases). Per the germline V gene, CDR1 is SGHDN and CDR2 is FVKESK. V was shortened by 1 base and J by 7 bases, with 20 bases between the two germline ends. The CDR3 covers 17 residues.

This clonotype appeared a few times. V and J are TRBV7-2 and TRBJ2-3; 8 nucleotides align to TRBD2. The CDR3 contains 14 residues. After removal of 5 bases from V and 6 bases from J, the junction contained 7 bases not matched to a gene. The V gene's germline CDR1 is SGHTA and CDR2 FQGNSA. CDR3 in DNA: TGTGCCAGCAGCCCCGGACTAGCTGTTGATACGCAGTATTTT. Protein product: CASSPGLAVDTQYF. Full variable domain (remainder filled in from reference TRBV7-2 and TRBJ2-3): GAGVSQSPSNKVTEKGKDVELRCDPISGHTALYWYRQSLGQGLEFLIYFQGNSAPDKSGLPSDRFSAERTGGSVSTLTIQRTQQEDSAVYLCASSPGLAVDTQYFGPGTRLTVL.

This clonotype occurred many times. The V and J genes are TRBV12-3 or TRBV12-4 and TRBJ2-1, with D hard to call. This CDR3 has 15 residues. V lost 7 bases and J lost 1, with 14 bases in between. CDR3 amino acids: CASTPTGRSYNEQFF. DNA for the CDR3: TGTGCCAGCACCCCAACGGGCAGGTCCTACAATGAGCAGTTCTTC.

The J gene is TRBJ1-4, the V gene TRBV19, with no clear D. The CDR3 covers 15 residues. Trimming took 7 bases from V and 2 from J, leaving 14 bases between them. The V gene's germline CDR1 is LNHDA and CDR2 SQIVND (reference sequence). DNA of the CDR3: TGTGCCAGTAACGGAGCCCCAAGTACTAATGAAAAACTGTTTTTT. Protein: CASNGAPSTNEKLFF.

This clonotype was picked up a small number of times. The rearrangement uses TRBV28 and TRBJ2-7; D may be TRBD1 or TRBD2 (7 bases each). From germline, CDR1 is MDHEN and CDR2 SYDVKM. The CDR3 has 16 amino acids. The germline V and J ends were trimmed by 5 bases and 3 bases, with 20 bases remaining between them. The CDR3 loop is CASSPSGEGANYEQYF. CDR3 bases: TGTGCCAGCAGTCCCTCCGGGGAGGGGGCCAACTACGAGCAGTACTTC. The full variable domain, with the rest looked up from reference TRBV28 and TRBJ2-7, is DVKVTQSSRYLVKRTGEKVFLECVQDMDHENMFWYRQDPGLGLRLIYFSYDVKMKEKGDIPEGYSVSREKKERFSLILESASTNQTSMYLCASSPSGEGANYEQYFGPGTRLTVT.

This clonotype has a handful of counts. The V gene is TRBV7-9, the J gene TRBJ1-4; D is perhaps TRBD1 (5 bases). Germline CDR1 SEHNR, CDR2 FQNEAQ (reference sequence). This CDR3 has 14 residues. V lost 3 bases, J lost 8 bases, and 13 bases lay in between. Here the CDR3 DNA reads TGTGCCAGCAGCTTTCCGGGACGCCACGAAAAACTGTTTTTT. This codes for CASSFPGRHEKLFF.

This clonotype was observed at least ten times. J is TRBJ1-2 and V is TRBV5-1; the match to TRBD1 covers 9 bases. The trim removed 7 bases at V and 4 bases at J, leaving 8 bases unmatched. The CDR3 length is 14 residues. The germline gives CDR1 SGHRS, CDR2 YFSETQ. This CDR3 is CASYDRGDGYGYTF. The CDR3 DNA follows: TGCGCCAGCTACGACAGGGGGGACGGCTATGGCTACACCTTC.

The chain carries TRBV7-7 and TRBJ2-1, with D uncertain. CDR1 and CDR2 (germline): SSHAT, FNYEAQ (reference sequence). The CDR3 covers 12 residues. V was pared by 5 bases and J by 6 bases, with 8 bases between. The CDR3 protein is CASSKNGNEQFF. The DNA for the CDR3 is TGTGCCAGCAGCAAAAACGGCAATGAGCAGTTCTTC.

A few counts support this clonotype. The CDR3 sequence is CASRPDRAGGELFF. In DNA form, the CDR3 reads TGTGCCAGCAGGCCCGACAGGGCGGGTGGGGAGCTGTTTTTT. The rearrangement joins TRBV6-1 to TRBJ2-2, with TRBD1 identical over 7 bases. V lost 6 bases, J lost 8 bases, and 9 bases stayed unmatched. CDR3 length: 14 residues. The germline CDR1 and CDR2 sequences are MNHNS and SASEGT.

This clonotype turned up a few times. The chain carries TRBV13 and TRBJ2-7; D tentatively fits TRBD1 or TRBD2 (6 bases each). CDR1 is PRHDT and CDR2 is FYEKMQ in the germline V gene (reference sequence). The V end was cut by 5 bases, the J end by 5 bases, with 13 bases between. CDR3 length equals 13 residues. CDR3 DNA sequence: TGTGCCAGCAGCCGGGGGCCAGGGAACGAGCAGTACTTC. As protein: CASSRGPGNEQYF.

This clonotype was seen more than once but under ten times. The rearrangement uses TRBV24-1 and TRBJ2-1; 12 positions match TRBD1. Germline loops: CDR1 KGHDR, CDR2 SFDVKD. V was clipped by 2 bases and J by 8 bases; unmatched bases: 6. The CDR3 is 16 amino acids. CDR3 coding DNA: TGTGCCACCAGTGATTGGGGACAGGGGGCTCGTTATGAGCAGTTCTTC. It codes for CATSDWGQGARYEQFF.

The rearrangement uses TRBV20-1 and TRBJ1-5; D is unresolved. The CDR3 is 15 amino acids. Germline CDR1 DFQATT, CDR2 SNEGSKA (reference sequence). Trimming left V 1 base short and J 0 bases short, with 10 bases between. CDR3 DNA: TGCAGTGCTAGAGGGTACCTTTATAGCAATCAGCCCCAGCATTTT. Protein sequence: CSARGYLYSNQPQHF.

This clonotype was detected only a few times. The chain has TRBV2 and TRBJ1-1; D unresolved. This CDR3 has 11 amino acids. V was clipped by 8 bases and J by 1 base, with 5 bases between them. Germline V gene data show CDR1 as SNHLY and CDR2 as FYNNEI. CDR3: CASGGNTEAFF. The CDR3 DNA sequence: TGTGCCAGCGGCGGGAACACTGAAGCTTTCTTT.